This TCR beta chain was sequenced for a study of cytomegalovirus exposure and HLA in healthy donors (dated by TCRdb to between 2016 and 2019). With regard to the full study: According to an earlier analysis of 587 of the donors, about 190 million T cells yielded over 90 million unique TCR beta sequences and more than 250 Gb of sequence data. Roughly 300 gigabases of sequencing data and approximately 92 million unique TCR sequences made up an early release that covered around 640 HLA-typed donors. The genetic ancestry cluster associated with self-reported Caucasian donors included 70% to 85% of the roughly 380 genotyped donors. The study was designed to test whether signatures of past pathogen exposure could be identified by cataloging public T cell receptors. Using immunosequencing, the study profiled T cell repertoires from about 620 subjects and related those repertoires to cytomegalovirus serostatus. A separate validation cohort of some 130 different subjects was used in addition to the roughly 640-subject first cohort. To predict cytomegalovirus infection status, the study combined high-throughput TCR immunosequencing, statistical association of individual TCRs with disease status, and machine learning. A later analysis re-examined previously published TCR beta repertoires from more than 600 donors and added high-resolution HLA genotyping to investigate patterns of TCR occurrence. The later analysis used no new phenotypic data to find candidate immune exposures, relying instead on TCR beta sequences and their occurrence across donors. An earlier analysis of around 580 of the donors used high-throughput TCR beta sequencing to judge whether each TCR beta V gene segment behaved as functional or pseudogenic. Donor age, sex, ethnicity and CMV serostatus were compiled alongside the repertoire data. A later genetic analysis used genome-wide SNP genotypes for about three fifths of the 666 donors, treating that subset as a discovery cohort. Every discovery cohort repertoire had been produced on one sequencing platform. Both class I and class II loci were covered by HLA typing, at four-digit resolution. Typing coverage differed by locus: A, B, C, DRB1 and DQB1 were typed in roughly 620-630 donors, DQA1 in roughly 510, DPA1 in approximately 600, and DPB1 in approximately 450. About five DR-DQ haplotypes were treated as single units for association and clustering because of strong linkage in the cohort. On average, over 200,000 unique TCR beta nucleotide sequences were sequenced per donor among 300 to 500 genotyped donors of the cohort, with roughly 19% of those sequences being non-productive. Results the study describes overall, beyond this receptor: Assigning TCR associations to individual alleles was difficult when HLA alleles, especially DR and DQ, strongly co-occurred. A further reported finding was that TCR beta sequences accurately predicted the HLA-A and HLA-B alleles for most subjects in the first cohort. Across donors, most TCR sequences were observed very rarely, whereas some public TCRs were present in many individuals. The authors suggested that the approach could potentially be extended to other disease states and immunological phenotypes. Because counts were too low, around 18 rarely observed V segments, including chromosome 9 orphons, were left out of the earlier analysis of some 640 of the donors. The presence/absence analyses assumed that sequencing depth was roughly uniform across donors, and that assumption may not be true. The classifier was reported to diagnose cytomegalovirus status with high specificity and sensitivity in both the original cohort and the validation cohort. The study listed 150 to 200 TCR beta chains as associated with cytomegalovirus. A few of the identified cytomegalovirus-associated TCR beta chains were confirmed in vitro to be specific for cytomegalovirus antigens. At a false discovery rate of 0.05, a later analysis linked fewer than 20,000 TCR beta sequences to specific HLA alleles. In a later genetic analysis, a missense DCLRE1C variant was associated with V-gene and J-gene trimming of TCR beta chains, and the association was replicated in an independent cohort. Linkage disequilibrium might explain the correlated functional status among segregating V segments, but an unknown experimental factor could not be ruled out. Most CMV-associated TCR beta chains appeared to be HLA-restricted in a later analysis, and the HLA associations seemed to be driven largely by CMV exposure. For the cohort, immune exposure information was limited to CMV serostatus. A cluster of highly shared sequence variants was judged likely to represent a technical artifact of the sequencing pipeline. Because HLA typing was unavailable for some donors at each locus, only the typed subset was used in association tests. In a later analysis, TCR association rates were found to vary across HLA loci, with the most associated TCRs seen for DRB1 alleles and the fewest for HLA-C alleles. Only TCR beta chains were sequenced in this cohort, and the absence of alpha or paired-chain data limited detectable features. A later genetic analysis reported fewer N-insertions in productive TCRs among donors in an Asian-associated ancestry cluster than the roughly 620-donor mean. In an earlier analysis of around 600 of the donors, most TCR beta V segments appeared in productive rearrangements about 87% or about 30% of the time, broadly matching IMGT annotations. In a later analysis, several top co-occurrence clusters were reported to appear linked to parvovirus B19, influenza, CMV and Epstein-Barr virus. Compared with equally common non-associated chains, HLA-associated TCR beta chains in a later analysis were more clonally expanded and had lower generation probabilities. Some IMGT-functional V segments, including TRBV6-2 and TRBV6-3, could not be told apart with the 87-base-pair reads, so those segments were excluded.

Note on this clone: No antigen is known for it. Base quality data are lacking; no much larger clone is found one base away.

The cohort consisted of approximately 670 healthy bone marrow donors. At the time of sampling, all cohort members were nominally healthy, though unrecorded immune exposures were likely present. The donor was CMV seronegative and was included in the group of under 450 seronegative cohort members. Every donor gave a peripheral blood sample, and the peripheral blood mononuclear cells from that sample were used for TCR beta sequencing. Genomic DNA was extracted from the blood cell samples with the Qiagen DNeasy Blood Extraction Kit. In the germline V gene, CDR1 corresponds to SGHRS and CDR2 to YFSETQ. Including cysteine and phenylalanine, the CDR3 has 15 amino acids. Only the CDR3 portion is preserved as DNA: 45 bases, with reading frame beginning at the first base. Relative to germline, V is 3 bases shorter and J is 7 bases shorter, with 16 bases between their ends. Library prep was done by the immunoSEQ multiplex PCR assay. The multiplex PCR relied on a mix of 60 forward primers for TCR Vbeta segments and 13 reverse primers for TCR Jbeta segments. The CDR3 region of rearranged TCR beta genes was amplified from genomic DNA by a multiplex PCR assay. On the Illumina HiSeq System, the amplified TCR beta libraries were sequenced as 87-base-pair reads. For the original study's pipeline: Across the 670 or so repertoires, a later analysis counted 80 million or so unique TCR beta chains, roughly 11 million of which were shared by at least two donors. Raw reads were error-corrected and collapsed into unique sequences by a nearest-neighbor algorithm in which closely related sequences were merged to remove PCR and sequencing errors. V, D and J gene segments were assigned by aligning CDR3 sequences to IMGT reference sequences. For a sequence to be retained, at least a six-nucleotide match to both a V gene segment and a J gene segment was required. A rearrangement was called productive if the CDR3 had no stop codons and remained in frame with V and J, and every other rearrangement was called non-productive. CDR3 was defined according to IMGT convention as the region running from the second conserved V-encoded cysteine to the conserved J-encoded phenylalanine. In an earlier analysis of 550 to 650 of the donors, sequences lacking an unambiguous match to a single V gene segment were excluded. In an earlier analysis of approximately 590 of the donors, V segments were called functional above 56.7% productive rearrangements and were called segregating when the between-donor standard deviation exceeded 5%. To diagnose cytomegalovirus status from the catalog of TCR beta chain sequences, a statistical classification framework was built. In a later analysis, TCR nucleotide sequences were compared against IMGT/GENE-DB human TR gene sequences so that V and J genes could be assigned. A later analysis assigned CDR3 sequences and most-parsimonious VDJ recombination scenarios with the TCRdist pipeline. In a later analysis, every TCR beta chain was defined by the combination of its CDR3 amino acid sequence and its V-gene family, and reads without a unique V-gene family were dropped. To address suspected cross-contamination and a sequencing artifact, a later analysis removed over 500 highly shared, low-generation-probability nucleotide sequences. In a later analysis, a clonal expansion index was calculated for each public chain from normalized within-repertoire ranks of inferred template counts. In a later analysis, generation probabilities were computed with a VDJ recombination model fitted to out-of-frame rearrangements, and the resulting probabilities were checked against IGoR. Hypergeometric tests were used in a later analysis to score TCR-TCR, TCR-HLA and TCR-CMV co-occurrence, with a repertoire-size bias correction applied to the TCR pairs. A later analysis estimated false discovery rates by permuting HLA or CMV assignments 20 times. In a later analysis, co-occurring TCRs were grouped with DBSCAN, and TCRdist sequence similarity was added when clustering was performed within HLA-allele-positive subsets. For co-occurrence clustering, repertoires with fewer than 30,000 or more than 120,000 public chains were excluded, along with several repertoires with anomalous nucleotide sharing. TCRdb holds this immuneACCESS table with in-frame rearrangements only. Some clones are missing; in checked studies, unresolved V genes explain under half, and the rest has no known cause. V, J and clone size are those of that table, while D and trimming were read from the DNA. The sample profile shows roughly 160,000 clones; roughly 76% of them were found once. The ten largest make up 1.2% to 1.5% of the sample.

This TCR derives from a man aged 60-69 years in good health and CMV-seronegative. The sample comprised PBMCs. The chain was built from TRBV5-1 and TRBJ1-4, and possibly TRBD1, on 5 matching bases. The CDR3 reads CASSSAPGGREKLFF. The sequenced DNA is TGCGCCAGCAGCTCGGCCCCCGGGGGACGTGAAAAACTGTTTTTT.